This TCR beta chain was profiled in a study of molecular identifiers for immune sequencing clone quantification. This clonotype came up many times. Sorting recovered naive CD8 T cells on a CD8+CD4-CCR7+CD45RA+ profile. Trimming took 0 bases from V and 5 from J; bases not matched to a gene: 10. Per germline, CDR1 LGHNA and CDR2 YNFKEQ. This CDR3 has 17 amino acids. MiXCR, applied by TCRdb to the PCR reads, yields one record per CDR3 protein. Altogether around 460,000 distinct CDR3 sequences are present, 20% to 25% being singletons, with the ten largest covering roughly 0.81%. V gene TRBV4-2 combines with J gene TRBJ2-5; 9 bases match TRBD2. This TCR came from a human donor in good health. Some libraries in this study had Jurkat cell RNA spiked in. The specimen sequenced was naive CD8+ T cells from blood, with Jurkat cell RNA spiked in. The subset denotes: FACS-sorted CD8+CD4-CCR7+CD45RA+ naive T cells. CDR3: CASSQEFLAGGRETQYF. As DNA, the CDR3 is TGTGCCAGCAGCCAAGAGTTTTTGGCGGGAGGGCGCGAGACCCAGTACTTC.